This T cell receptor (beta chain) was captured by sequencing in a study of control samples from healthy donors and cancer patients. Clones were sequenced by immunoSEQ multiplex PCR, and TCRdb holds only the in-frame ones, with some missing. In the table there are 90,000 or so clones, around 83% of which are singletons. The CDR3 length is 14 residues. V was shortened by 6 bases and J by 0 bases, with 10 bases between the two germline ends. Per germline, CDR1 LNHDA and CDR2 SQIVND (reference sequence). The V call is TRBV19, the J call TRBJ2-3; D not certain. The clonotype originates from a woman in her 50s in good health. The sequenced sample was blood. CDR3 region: CASSQQTSTDTQYF. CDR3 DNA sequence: TGTGCCAGTAGCCAACAAACTAGCACAGATACGCAGTATTTT.